These T cell receptor beta chains were read from a single sample in a study of PD-1 blockade in classical Hodgkin lymphoma. The table came from immunoSEQ multiplex PCR; TCRdb's copy has only in-frame clones and leaves some out. The sample comprises around 41,000 clones, 76% of which are singletons, and roughly 9.8% rests with the top ten. Source: peripheral blood mononuclear cells (PBMCs), taken at baseline. Receptors were obtained from a human donor with classical Hodgkin lymphoma. Each CDR3 is given with its conserved first and last residue.

v_call cdr3_aa
TRBV6-5 CASSHGQGPNQPQHF
TRBV30 CAWGGRRAPLFGGGYTF
TRBV29-1 CRDRDSTSYEQYF
TRBV5-5 CASSPDVLAGVGDTQYF
TRBV9 CASTRRQPPNYGYTF
TRBV5-1 CASSLDGNQPQHF
TRBV7-3 CASSLRGGDSSGNTIYF
TRBV11-3 CASSWRTPVDEQFF
TRBV5-1 CASSFQGDTMTSTDTQYF
TRBV2 CASSYQETQYF
TRBV18 CASSPPNTGELFF
TRBV18 CASSPNGGDTEAFF
TRBV5-1 CASSEDSYGYTF
TRBV6-6 CASTPRPRQPQHF
TRBV27 CASTVDRSSSYEQYF
TRBV15 CATSGGYTEAFF
TRBV30 CAWTRTGSSYEQYF
TRBV19 CASSIRSGNPPNEQFF
TRBV5-1 CASSLQGSDEQYF
TRBV10-3 CVTHAGGKNTEAFF
TRBV5-1 CASSTQGEGNEQFF
TRBV14 CASSPSGFRAFF
TRBV29-1 CSVEGRREGTDTQYF
TRBV27 CASSFQSGGYYNEQFF
TRBV5-1 CASSFIGDREKGTDTQYF
TRBV10-3 CAISEPGLDNEQFF
TRBV28 CASSLGAGSGPYEQYF
TRBV5-1 CASSPGTAYEKLFF
TRBV28 CASSLGQGFRQPQHF
TRBV28 CASSLADTQYF
TRBV6-1 CASSEAHGTGNQPQHF
TRBV29-1 CSVSGTTSGRAAGELFF